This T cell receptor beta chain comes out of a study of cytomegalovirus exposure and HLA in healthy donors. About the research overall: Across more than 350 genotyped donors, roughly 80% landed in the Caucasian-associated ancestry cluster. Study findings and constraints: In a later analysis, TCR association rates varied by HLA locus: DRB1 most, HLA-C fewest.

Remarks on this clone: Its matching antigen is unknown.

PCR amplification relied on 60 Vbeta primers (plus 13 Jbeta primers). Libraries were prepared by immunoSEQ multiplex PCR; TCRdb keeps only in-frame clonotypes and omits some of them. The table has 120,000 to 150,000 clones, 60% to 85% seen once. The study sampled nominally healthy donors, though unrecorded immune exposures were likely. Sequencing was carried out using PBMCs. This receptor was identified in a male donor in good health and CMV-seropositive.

The CDR3 protein is CASSEREFKLDTQYF. CDR3 DNA sequence: TGTGCCAGCAGTGAGCGGGAGTTTAAGTTAGATACGCAGTATTTT. V and J are TRBV6-6 and TRBJ2-3; 8 nucleotides agree with TRBD2. The CDR3 runs 15 residues. V lost 5 bases to trimming and J lost 5 bases; unmatched junction nucleotides: 9. Germline V CDR1 and CDR2: MNHNY, SVGAGI (reference sequence).